This entry concerns a single T cell receptor (beta chain). Its antigen is currently unknown. CDR1 is SGDLS, CDR2 YYNGEE, per germline. This CDR3 is built from 16 residues. After removal of 0 bases from V and 3 bases from J, the junction contained 4 bases not matched to a gene. These data belong to a study of shared clonotypes between healthy human individuals. Study-wide findings and caveats: Tissues were not sampled, only blood, and their repertoires likely differ. Sharing across several donors was seen in 4.5% to 5.5% of naive CD4 clonotypes.

As originally analysed: Filtering differed since immunoSEQ provided only junctions, with no quality scores. Clones were sequenced by immunoSEQ multiplex PCR, and TCRdb holds only the in-frame ones, with some missing. The V and J calls and clone size are taken from that table; D and trimming were inferred from the DNA. This sample has some 1.5 million clones, with approximately 97% found just once. J is TRBJ2-4 and V is TRBV9, with 9 positions matching TRBD1. This TCR was sampled from a man in his thirties or forties in good health. The sequenced material came from naive CD4+ T cells sorted from blood. The subset was: CD45RA+ positively selected. CDR3 protein: CASSVDTGGVKNIQYF. The CDR3 DNA sequence: TGTGCCAGCAGCGTAGATACAGGGGGCGTCAAAAACATTCAGTACTTC.